This entry describes one TCR beta chain. The V gene's germline CDR1 is MNHNS and CDR2 SASEGT. The V end lost 4 bases, the J end lost 0 bases, and 16 bases lay between the germline ends. The CDR3 is 16 residues long. Assay: immunoSEQ multiplex PCR; the TCRdb copy retains only in-frame clones and omits some. This sample has 76,000 or so clones, with 90% to 95% found just once. The data derive from a study of technical replicates of blood from four donors. The V gene is TRBV6-1, the J gene TRBJ2-7; perhaps TRBD2 as D (5 bases). Input material: T cells isolated from PBMCs. This receptor was identified in a human donor in good health. The CDR3 DNA reads as TGTGCCAGCAGTGGACCCCGGGCAGCGGTCTCCTACGAGCAGTACTTC. It specifies CASSGPRAAVSYEQYF.